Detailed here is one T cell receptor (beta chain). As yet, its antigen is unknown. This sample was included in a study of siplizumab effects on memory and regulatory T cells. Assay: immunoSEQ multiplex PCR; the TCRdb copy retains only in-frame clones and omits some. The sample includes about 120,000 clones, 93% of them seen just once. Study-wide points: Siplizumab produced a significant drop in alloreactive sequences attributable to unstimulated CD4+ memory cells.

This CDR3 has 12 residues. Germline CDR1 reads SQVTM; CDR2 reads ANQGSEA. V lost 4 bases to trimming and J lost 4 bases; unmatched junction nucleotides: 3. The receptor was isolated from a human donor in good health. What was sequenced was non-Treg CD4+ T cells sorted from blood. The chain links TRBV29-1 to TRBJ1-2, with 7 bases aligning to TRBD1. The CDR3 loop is CSVGQGGYGYTF. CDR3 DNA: TGCAGCGTTGGACAGGGAGGCTATGGCTACACCTTC. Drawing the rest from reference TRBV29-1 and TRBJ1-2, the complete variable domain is SAVISQKPSRDICQRGTSLTIQCQVDSQVTMMFWYRQQPGQSLTLIATANQGSEATYESGFVIDKFPISRPNLTFSTLTVSNMSPEDSSIYLCSVGQGGYGYTFGSGTRLTVV.